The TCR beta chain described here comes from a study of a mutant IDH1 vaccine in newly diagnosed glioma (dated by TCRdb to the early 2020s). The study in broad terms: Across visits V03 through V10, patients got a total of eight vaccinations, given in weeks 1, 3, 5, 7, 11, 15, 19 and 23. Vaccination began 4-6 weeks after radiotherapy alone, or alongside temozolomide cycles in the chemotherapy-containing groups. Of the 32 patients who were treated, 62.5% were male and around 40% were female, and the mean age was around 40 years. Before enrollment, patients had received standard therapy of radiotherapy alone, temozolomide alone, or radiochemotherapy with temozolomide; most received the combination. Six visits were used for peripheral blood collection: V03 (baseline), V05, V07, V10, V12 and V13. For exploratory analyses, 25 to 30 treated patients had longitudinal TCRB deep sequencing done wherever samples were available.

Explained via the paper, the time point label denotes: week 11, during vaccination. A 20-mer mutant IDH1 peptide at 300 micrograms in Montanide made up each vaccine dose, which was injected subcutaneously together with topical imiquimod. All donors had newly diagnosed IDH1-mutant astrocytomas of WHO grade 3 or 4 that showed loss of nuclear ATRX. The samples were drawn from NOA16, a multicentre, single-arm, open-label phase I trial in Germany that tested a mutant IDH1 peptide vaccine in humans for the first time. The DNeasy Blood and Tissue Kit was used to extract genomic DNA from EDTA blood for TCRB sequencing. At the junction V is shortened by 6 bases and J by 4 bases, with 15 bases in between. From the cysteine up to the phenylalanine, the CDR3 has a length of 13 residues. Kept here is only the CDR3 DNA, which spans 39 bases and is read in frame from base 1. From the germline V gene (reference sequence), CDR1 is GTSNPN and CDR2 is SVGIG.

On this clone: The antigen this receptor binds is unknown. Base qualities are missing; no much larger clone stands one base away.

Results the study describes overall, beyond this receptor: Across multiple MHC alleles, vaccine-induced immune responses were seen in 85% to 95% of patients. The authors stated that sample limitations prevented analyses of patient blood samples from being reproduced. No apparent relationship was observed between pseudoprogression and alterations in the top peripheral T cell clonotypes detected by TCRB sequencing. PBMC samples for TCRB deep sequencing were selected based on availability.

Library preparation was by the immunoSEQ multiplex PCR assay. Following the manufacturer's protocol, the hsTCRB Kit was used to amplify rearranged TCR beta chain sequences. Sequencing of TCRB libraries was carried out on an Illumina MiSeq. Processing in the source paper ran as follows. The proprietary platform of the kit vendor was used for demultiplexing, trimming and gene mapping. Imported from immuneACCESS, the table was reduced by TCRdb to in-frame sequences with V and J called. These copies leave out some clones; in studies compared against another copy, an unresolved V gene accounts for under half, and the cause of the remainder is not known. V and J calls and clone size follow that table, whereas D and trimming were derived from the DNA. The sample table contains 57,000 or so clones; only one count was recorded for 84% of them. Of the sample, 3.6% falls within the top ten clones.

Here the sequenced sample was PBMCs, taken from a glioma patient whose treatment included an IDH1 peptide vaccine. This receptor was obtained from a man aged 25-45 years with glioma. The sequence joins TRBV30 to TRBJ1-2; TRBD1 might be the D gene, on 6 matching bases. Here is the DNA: TGTGCCTGTCCAGGGGCCCGGGGCTATGGCTACACCTTC. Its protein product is CACPGARGYGYTF.